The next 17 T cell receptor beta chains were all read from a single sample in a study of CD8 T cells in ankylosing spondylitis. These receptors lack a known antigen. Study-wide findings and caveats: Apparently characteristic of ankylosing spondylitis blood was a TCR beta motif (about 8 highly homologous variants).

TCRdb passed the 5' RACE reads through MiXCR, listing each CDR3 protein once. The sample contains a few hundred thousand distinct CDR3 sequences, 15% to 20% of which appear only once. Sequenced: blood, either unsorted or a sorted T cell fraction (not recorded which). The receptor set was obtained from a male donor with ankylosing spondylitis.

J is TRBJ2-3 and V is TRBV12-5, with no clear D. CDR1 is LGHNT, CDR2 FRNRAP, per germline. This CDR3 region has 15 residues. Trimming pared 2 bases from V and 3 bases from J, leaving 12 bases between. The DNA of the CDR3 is TGTGCTAGTGGTTTGAAGGCAGGTTCTACAGATACGCAGTATTTT. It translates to CASGLKAGSTDTQYF. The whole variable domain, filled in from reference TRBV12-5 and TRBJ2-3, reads DARVTQTPRHKVTEMGQEVTMRCQPILGHNTVFWYRQTMMQGLELLAYFRNRAPLDDSGMPKDRFSAEMPDATLATLKIQPSEPRDSAVYFCASGLKAGSTDTQYFGPGTRLTVL.

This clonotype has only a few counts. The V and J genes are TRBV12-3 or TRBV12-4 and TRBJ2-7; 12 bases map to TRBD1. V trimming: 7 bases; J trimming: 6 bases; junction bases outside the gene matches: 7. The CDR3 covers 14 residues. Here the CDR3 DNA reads TGTGCCAGCATGGCGGGACAGGGGGCTCGCGAGCAGTACTTC. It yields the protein CASMAGQGAREQYF.

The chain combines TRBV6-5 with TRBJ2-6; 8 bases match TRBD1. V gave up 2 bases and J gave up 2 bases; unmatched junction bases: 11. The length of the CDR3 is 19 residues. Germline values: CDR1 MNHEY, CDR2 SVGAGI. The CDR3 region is CASSYEFGQGNTGANVLTF. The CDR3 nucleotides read TGTGCCAGCAGTTACGAGTTCGGACAGGGTAATACTGGGGCCAACGTCCTGACTTTC.

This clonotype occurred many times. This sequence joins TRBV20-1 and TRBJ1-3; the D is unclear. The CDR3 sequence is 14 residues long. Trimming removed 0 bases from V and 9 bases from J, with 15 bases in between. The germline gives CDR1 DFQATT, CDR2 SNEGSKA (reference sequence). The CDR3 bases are TGCAGTGCTAGAGATCCCCAGGCCGGGGTCACCATATATTTT. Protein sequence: CSARDPQAGVTIYF.

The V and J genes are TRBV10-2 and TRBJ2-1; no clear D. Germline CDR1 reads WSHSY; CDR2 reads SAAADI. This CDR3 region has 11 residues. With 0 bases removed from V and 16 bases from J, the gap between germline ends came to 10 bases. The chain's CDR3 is CASSESGTSFF. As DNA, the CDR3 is TGCGCCAGCAGTGAGTCTGGTACTTCTTTCTTC.

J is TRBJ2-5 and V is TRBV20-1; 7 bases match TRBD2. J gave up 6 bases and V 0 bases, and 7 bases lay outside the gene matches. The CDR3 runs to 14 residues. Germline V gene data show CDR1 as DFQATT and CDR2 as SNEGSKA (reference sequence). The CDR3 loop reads CSARETGGKQTQYF. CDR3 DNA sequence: TGCAGTGCTAGAGAGACGGGAGGTAAACAGACCCAGTACTTC.

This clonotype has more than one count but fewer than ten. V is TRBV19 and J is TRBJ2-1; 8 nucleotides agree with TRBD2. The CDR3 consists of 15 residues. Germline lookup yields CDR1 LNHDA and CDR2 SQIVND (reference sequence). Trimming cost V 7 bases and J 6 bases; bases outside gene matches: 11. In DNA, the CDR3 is TGTGCCAGTACCGAGACTAGCGTTGGAGGCAATGAGCAGTTCTTC. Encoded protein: CASTETSVGGNEQFF.

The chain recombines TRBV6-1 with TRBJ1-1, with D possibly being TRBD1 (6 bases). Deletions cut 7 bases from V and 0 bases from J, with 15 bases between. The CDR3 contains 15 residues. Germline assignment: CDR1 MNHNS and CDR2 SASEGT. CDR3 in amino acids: CASIPGGGMNTEAFF. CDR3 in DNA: TGTGCCAGCATCCCGGGAGGGGGGATGAACACTGAAGCTTTCTTT.

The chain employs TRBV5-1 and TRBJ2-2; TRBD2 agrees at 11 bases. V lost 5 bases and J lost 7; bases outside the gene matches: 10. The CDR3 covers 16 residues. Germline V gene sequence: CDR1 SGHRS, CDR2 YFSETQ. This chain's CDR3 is CASRATGLAGGGELFF. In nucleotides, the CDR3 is TGCGCCAGCAGGGCGACAGGACTAGCGGGCGGCGGGGAGCTGTTTTTT.

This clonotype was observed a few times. The CDR3: CASSYSVAGLGTYNEQFF. CDR3 nucleotides: TGTGCCAGCAGTTACTCCGTCGCAGGGTTAGGGACCTACAATGAGCAGTTCTTC. The gene calls are TRBV6-5 and TRBJ2-1, with D possibly TRBD1 on 5 matching bases. The germline V and J ends were trimmed by 0 bases and 2 bases, with 17 bases remaining between them. Germline V gene lookup returns CDR1 MNHEY and CDR2 SVGAGI. There are 18 residues in the CDR3.

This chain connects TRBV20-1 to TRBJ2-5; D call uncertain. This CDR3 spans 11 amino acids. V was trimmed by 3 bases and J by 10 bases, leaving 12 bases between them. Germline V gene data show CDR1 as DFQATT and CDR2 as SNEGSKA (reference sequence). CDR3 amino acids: CSASEDRDQYF. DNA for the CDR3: TGCAGTGCTAGTGAGGACCGAGACCAGTACTTC.

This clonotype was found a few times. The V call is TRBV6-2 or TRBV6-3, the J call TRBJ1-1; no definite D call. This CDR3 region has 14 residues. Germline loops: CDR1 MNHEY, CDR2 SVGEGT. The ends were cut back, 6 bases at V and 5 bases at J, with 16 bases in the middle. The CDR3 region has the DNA TGTGCCAGCAGACTTGACGCCGGCGGGACTGAAGCTTTCTTT. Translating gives CASRLDAGGTEAFF.

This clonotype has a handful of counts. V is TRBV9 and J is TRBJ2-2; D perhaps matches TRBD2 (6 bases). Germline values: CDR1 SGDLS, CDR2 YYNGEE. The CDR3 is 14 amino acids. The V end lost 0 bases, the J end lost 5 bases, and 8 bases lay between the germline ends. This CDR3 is CASSVDGGTGELFF. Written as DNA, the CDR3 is TGTGCCAGCAGCGTAGACGGGGGAACCGGGGAGCTGTTTTTT.

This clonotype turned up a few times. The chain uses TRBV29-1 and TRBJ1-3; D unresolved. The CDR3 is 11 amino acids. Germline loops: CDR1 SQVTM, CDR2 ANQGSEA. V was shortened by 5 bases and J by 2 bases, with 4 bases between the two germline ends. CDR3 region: CSVYTGNTIYF. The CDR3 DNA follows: TGCAGCGTTTACACTGGAAACACCATATATTTT.

CDR3 in DNA: TGTGCCAGCAGCCCCTGGACGGTAGAAGCTTTCTTT. It yields the protein CASSPWTVEAFF. The chain recombines TRBV11-2 with TRBJ1-1; D is undetermined. The V gene lost 5 bases and the J gene lost 8 bases, with 12 bases spanning the gap. Germline CDR1 SGHAT, CDR2 FQNNGV. The CDR3 extends over 12 amino acids.

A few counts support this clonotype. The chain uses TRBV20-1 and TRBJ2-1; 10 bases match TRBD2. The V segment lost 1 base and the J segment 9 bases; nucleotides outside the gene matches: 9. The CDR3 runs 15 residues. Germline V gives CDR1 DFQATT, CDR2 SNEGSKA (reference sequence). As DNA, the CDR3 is TGCAGTGCTAGAGTTAGCGGGAGGTGGGTTGGTGAGCAGTTCTTC. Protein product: CSARVSGRWVGEQFF.

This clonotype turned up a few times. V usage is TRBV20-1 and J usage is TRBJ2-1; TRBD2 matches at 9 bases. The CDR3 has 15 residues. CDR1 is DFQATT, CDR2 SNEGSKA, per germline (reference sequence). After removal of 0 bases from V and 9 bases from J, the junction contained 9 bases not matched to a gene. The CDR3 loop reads CSARDGGGALSEQFF. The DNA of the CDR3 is TGCAGTGCTAGAGATGGCGGGGGGGCACTAAGTGAGCAGTTCTTC.